What follows are 28 T cell receptor beta chains derived from one specimen sequenced in a study of cytotoxic CD8 clonotypes in ibrutinib-treated CLL (dated by TCRdb to the early 2020s). The library was produced with the immunoSEQ multiplex PCR assay. As stored in TCRdb, this immuneACCESS dataset retains in-frame rearrangements with V and J assigned. A fraction of the clones does not appear; measured against another copy, unresolved V genes explain less than half of the discrepancy, and the remainder lacks a known reason. This sample lists approximately 91,000 clones; more than 75% were detected once. The ten largest clones add up to about 4.4% of the sample. This specimen's time point label, per the study, means: more than 10 months on ibrutinib. Sequences were derived from PBMCs, sampled after 12 months of ibrutinib treatment. The source is a human donor with chronic lymphocytic leukemia.

The table lists this clone with a count of one. The chain carries TRBV19 and TRBJ2-7, with 9 bases identical to TRBD1. V dropped 10 bases and J dropped 3; count of bases not matched to a gene: 4. There are 12 residues in the CDR3. Germline V gives CDR1 LNHDA, CDR2 SQIVND (reference sequence). This chain's CDR3 is CATGGQGYEQYF. The CDR3 DNA sequence: TGTGCCACGGGGGGACAGGGCTACGAGCAGTACTTC.

The chain couples TRBV10-2 to TRBJ1-2; D not certain. This CDR3 contains 14 residues. CDR1 and CDR2 from the germline V gene are WSHSY and SAAADI. Trimming left V 3 bases short and J 0 bases short, with 8 bases between. The CDR3 sequence: CASSDSMANYGYTF. The CDR3 nucleotides read TGCGCCAGCAGTGATAGTATGGCTAACTATGGCTACACCTTC.

This clone is medium-sized. The chain employs TRBV7-2 and TRBJ1-2; D might be TRBD1 (5 bases). The V gene lost 1 base and the J gene lost 7 bases, with 13 bases spanning the gap. The CDR3 sequence is 14 residues long. Germline values: CDR1 SGHTA, CDR2 FQGNSA. The CDR3 region is CASSLGDGMAGYTF. The CDR3 nucleotides are TGTGCCAGCAGCTTAGGGGACGGAATGGCTGGCTACACCTTC.

The chain employs TRBV9 and TRBJ2-1, with 11 bases aligning to TRBD1. Germline assignment: CDR1 SGDLS and CDR2 YYNGEE. Trimming took 2 bases from V and 5 from J; bases not matched to a gene: 3. This CDR3 is built from 15 residues. DNA for the CDR3: TGTGCCAGCAGCGTGGACAGGGGGCCCCACAATGAGCAGTTCTTC. This gives the protein CASSVDRGPHNEQFF. Based on the CDR3 plus reference TRBV9 and TRBJ2-1, the full variable domain is DSGVTQTPKHLITATGQRVTLRCSPRSGDLSVYWYQQSLDQGLQFLIQYYNGEERAKGNILERFSAQQFPDLHSELNLSSLELGDSALYFCASSVDRGPHNEQFFGPGTRLTVL.

The chain joins TRBV27 to TRBJ2-7, with 7 bases identical to TRBD2. This CDR3 contains 13 residues. The germline gives CDR1 MNHEY, CDR2 SMNVEV (reference sequence). The ends lost 10 bases at V and 2 bases at J; junction bases unmatched: 8. The CDR3 DNA sequence: TGTGCCACCCCCCGGGGGGTGGCCTACGAGCAGTACTTC. It specifies CATPRGVAYEQYF.

The V call is TRBV4-2, the J call TRBJ2-7; 8 nucleotides agree with TRBD2. The V segment lost 0 bases and the J segment 7 bases; nucleotides outside the gene matches: 17. This CDR3 is 18 amino acids long. Germline V gene data show CDR1 as LGHNA and CDR2 as YNFKEQ. This CDR3 is CASSQELVAGPIAGEQYF. The DNA of the CDR3 is TGTGCCAGCAGCCAAGAGTTAGTGGCAGGGCCCATAGCGGGGGAGCAGTACTTC.

The chain combines TRBV29-1 with TRBJ2-5; TRBD2 agrees at 11 bases. The V gene's germline CDR1 is SQVTM and CDR2 ANQGSEA. This CDR3 contains 14 residues. V gave up 2 bases and J gave up 6 bases; unmatched junction bases: 5. The DNA for the CDR3 is TGCAGCGTTGAACCTAGCGGGGGGAGGAAGACCCAGTACTTC. Protein product: CSVEPSGGRKTQYF.

This clone was observed once. The rearrangement uses TRBV28 and TRBJ1-5, with no clear D. Germline CDR1 reads MDHEN; CDR2 reads SYDVKM. The V end lost 3 bases, the J end lost 1 base, and 7 bases lay between the germline ends. The CDR3 consists of 14 residues. The CDR3 coding sequence is TGTGCCAGCAGTTTCGTCGGAAGCAATCAGCCCCAGCATTTT. As protein: CASSFVGSNQPQHF.

The chain carries TRBV9 and TRBJ1-6; no clear D. V dropped 3 bases and J dropped 6 bases, with 13 bases sitting between them. The germline CDR1 and CDR2 sequences are SGDLS and YYNGEE. This CDR3 is built from 15 residues. The chain's CDR3 is CASSAEGRINSPLHF. The CDR3 nucleotides are TGTGCCAGCAGCGCTGAAGGACGGATTAATTCACCCCTCCACTTT.

This chain uses TRBV5-1 with TRBJ2-3; TRBD2 aligns across 8 bases. Germline CDR1 is SGHRS and CDR2 is YFSETQ. This CDR3 has 14 amino acids. The V segment lost 4 bases and the J segment 6 bases; nucleotides outside the gene matches: 7. The chain's CDR3 is CASSPRASGDTQYF. CDR3 nucleotides: TGCGCCAGCAGCCCCAGGGCTAGCGGGGATACGCAGTATTTT.

This clone was counted only a few times. The chain recombines TRBV6-5 with TRBJ1-4; a weak D match, TRBD1 (5 bases). V shed 2 bases and J shed 7 bases, with 11 bases lying between them. The germline V gene has CDR1 MNHEY and CDR2 SVGAGI. This CDR3 is 14 amino acids long. CDR3 residues: CASSYGGVAEKLFF. DNA for the CDR3: TGTGCCAGCAGTTACGGGGGGGTGGCTGAAAAACTGTTTTTT.

CDR3 DNA: TGTGCCAGCAGCGTGGGACAGGGGGCTACGGGCAATCAGCCCCAGCATTTT. Amino acids: CASSVGQGATGNQPQHF. The chain joins TRBV9 to TRBJ1-5; TRBD1 matches at 12 bases. The V gene's germline CDR1 is SGDLS and CDR2 YYNGEE. V lost 2 bases to trimming and J lost 2 bases; unmatched junction nucleotides: 5. This CDR3 has 17 amino acids.

This chain uses TRBV19 with TRBJ2-4, with no clear D. V was cut by 4 bases and J by 8 bases, with 12 bases left in between. The CDR3 is made up of 13 amino acids. Germline V CDR1 and CDR2: LNHDA, SQIVND (reference sequence). CDR3 residues: CASSNVGADIQYF. The CDR3 DNA is TGTGCCAGTAGTAACGTGGGTGCGGACATTCAGTACTTC.

The chain joins TRBV9 to TRBJ1-1, with D perhaps matching TRBD1 (5 bases). Per the germline V gene, CDR1 is SGDLS and CDR2 is YYNGEE. CDR3 length equals 15 residues. V was shortened by 0 bases and J by 3 bases, with 12 bases between the two germline ends. In nucleotides, the CDR3 is TGTGCCAGCAGCGTAGATGTCCGGGGCTACACTGAAGCTTTCTTT. This encodes CASSVDVRGYTEAFF.

The rearrangement links TRBV6-5 to TRBJ2-7; tentatively, D is TRBD2 (6 bases). The CDR3 length is 12 residues. The V gene lost 0 bases and the J gene lost 7 bases, with 7 bases spanning the gap. The germline CDR1 and CDR2 sequences are MNHEY and SVGAGI. DNA for the CDR3: TGTGCCAGCAGTTACTCTGGGGGGGAGCAGTACTTC. This codes for CASSYSGGEQYF.

This clone was seen once. The rearrangement uses TRBV7-2 and TRBJ2-3; TRBD2 matches 9 bases. With 1 base clipped from V and 1 base from J, the junction kept 0 bases outside the gene matches. CDR1 and CDR2 from the germline V gene are SGHTA and FQGNSA. This CDR3 comprises 15 residues. The chain's CDR3 is CASSLVAGGTDTQYF. As DNA, the CDR3 is TGTGCCAGCAGCTTAGTAGCGGGGGGCACAGATACGCAGTATTTT.

The chain joins TRBV30 to TRBJ1-2; a possible D gene is TRBD1 (5 bases). The V end was cut by 5 bases, the J end by 1 base, with 14 bases between. Germline CDR1 is GTSNPN and CDR2 is SVGIG (reference sequence). The CDR3 covers 14 residues. Here the CDR3 DNA reads TGTGCCTGGGACCCACCGGGACTTAACTATGGCTACACCTTC. Translated: CAWDPPGLNYGYTF.

CDR3 sequence reads: CASSRGLSEKLFF. CDR3 nucleotides: TGTGCCAGCAGCCGGGGACTTTCCGAAAAACTGTTTTTT. The chain recombines TRBV11-2 with TRBJ1-4; maybe TRBD1 (5 bases). CDR1 SGHAT and CDR2 FQNNGV come from the germline V gene. This CDR3 has 13 residues. V dropped 5 bases and J dropped 8 bases, with 12 bases sitting between them.

The chain carries TRBV18 and TRBJ1-2; D is ambiguous. The CDR3 runs 13 residues. Trimming shortened V by 6 bases and J by 0 bases, and 8 bases separated the two germline ends. The germline CDR1 and CDR2 sequences are KGHSH and LQKENI. The DNA of the CDR3 is TGTGCCAGCTCTCCCGACCCTAACTATGGCTACACCTTC. Residues: CASSPDPNYGYTF.

V and J are TRBV5-6 and TRBJ2-7; TRBD1 matches 10 bases. Losses at the gene ends were 4 bases for V and 6 bases for J; bases not matched to a gene: 10. The CDR3 has 15 residues. The germline V gene has CDR1 SGHDT and CDR2 YYEEEE. CDR3 residues: CASSGQGQGQSEQYF. The CDR3, as DNA: TGTGCCAGCAGCGGCCAGGGACAGGGGCAATCCGAGCAGTACTTC.

The chain carries TRBV19 and TRBJ1-1, with D possibly being TRBD1 (5 bases). The CDR3 contains 14 residues. V lost 1 base to trimming and J lost 4 bases, with 10 bases between them. Germline V gene sequence: CDR1 LNHDA, CDR2 SQIVND (reference sequence). CDR3 region: CASSIGGVTTEAFF. The CDR3 DNA is TGTGCCAGTAGTATAGGAGGGGTGACCACTGAAGCTTTCTTT.

This clone was counted only a few times. The rearrangement joins TRBV6-5 to TRBJ1-5, with a tentative D call TRBD1 (5 bases). Germline V lookup: CDR1 MNHEY, CDR2 SVGAGI. The V end was cut by 6 bases, the J end by 7 bases, with 16 bases between. The CDR3 contains 14 residues. The CDR3: CASRKGVTSQPQHF. CDR3 coding DNA: TGTGCCAGCAGAAAAGGGGTTACGTCGCAGCCCCAGCATTTT.

This clone has just a few counts. The gene calls are TRBV11-2 and TRBJ1-2, with 9 bases fitting TRBD1. In germline, CDR1 is SGHAT, CDR2 FQNNGV. This CDR3 has 16 amino acids. The junction had 9 bases not matched to a gene; V was cut back by 4 bases and J by 3 bases. The DNA of the CDR3 is TGTGCCAGCAGCTCCACCCGGACAGGGGCGTACTATGGCTACACCTTC. Translating gives CASSSTRTGAYYGYTF.

This chain connects TRBV14 to TRBJ2-1, with D uncertain. The germline V gene encodes CDR1 SGHDN and CDR2 FVKESK. The V gene lost 0 bases and the J gene lost 10 bases, with 10 bases spanning the gap. The CDR3 loop spans 13 amino acids. The CDR3 DNA reads as TGTGCCAGCAGCCAAGATCTCGTGTCGGAGCAGTTCTTC. Protein product: CASSQDLVSEQFF.

The V gene is TRBV4-1, the J gene TRBJ1-2; D remains unclear. V lost 0 bases and J lost 6, with 20 bases in between. Germline-derived CDR1 and CDR2 are MGHRA and YSYEKL. CDR3 length: 17 amino acids. The CDR3 sequence: CASSQDSYYPRKDGYTF. CDR3 sequence (DNA): TGCGCCAGCAGCCAAGACTCATACTACCCCAGGAAGGATGGCTACACCTTC.

The chain uses TRBV7-3 and TRBJ2-3, with D maybe TRBD2 (6 bases). CDR3 length: 14 residues. The germline CDR1 and CDR2 sequences are SGHTA and FQGTGA. Trimming cost V 5 bases and J 3 bases, with 12 bases left between them. CDR3 sequence: CASSPGRGTDTQYF. The CDR3 DNA follows: TGTGCCAGCAGCCCGGGCCGGGGGACAGATACGCAGTATTTT.

The chain has TRBV19 and TRBJ1-5, with TRBD1 matching over 7 bases. The V segment lost 7 bases and the J segment 4 bases; nucleotides outside the gene matches: 4. This CDR3 has 13 amino acids. Germline loops: CDR1 LNHDA, CDR2 SQIVND (reference sequence). DNA for the CDR3: TGTGCCAGTATGGGCAGGGGGAATCAGCCCCAGCATTTT. Encoded protein: CASMGRGNQPQHF.

This chain joins TRBV7-3 and TRBJ1-6, with D possibly being TRBD1 (5 bases). This CDR3 region has 13 residues. V shed 8 bases and J shed 9 bases, with 14 bases lying between them. The V gene's germline CDR1 is SGHTA and CDR2 FQGTGA. This chain's CDR3 is CASARGSGSPLHF. CDR3 DNA sequence: TGTGCCAGCGCGCGGGGCAGTGGTTCACCCCTCCACTTT.